These 9 T cell receptor beta chains came from one sample sequenced in a study of blood T cells in healthy people across ages. A second PCR, run for roughly 6 to 11 cycles, used a sample-barcoded 5' primer plus a J-beta primer mix. TCRdb itself ran the 5' RACE reads through MiXCR, one entry per CDR3 protein. The table lists about 1.5 million distinct CDR3 sequences, roughly 40% of them singletons. The material sequenced was blood. The receptors were gathered from a woman between 18 and 29 years old in good health.

The V and J genes are TRBV7-9 and TRBJ1-1; no firm D call. The CDR3 runs to 15 residues. The germline V gene encodes CDR1 SEHNR and CDR2 FQNEAQ (reference sequence). The ends were cut back, 2 bases at V and 1 base at J, with 11 bases in the middle. The CDR3 nucleotides read TGTGCCAGCAGCTTACTCCAGGTGGCGAACACTGAAGCTTTCTTT. Encoded protein: CASSLLQVANTEAFF.

V gene TRBV20-1 combines with J gene TRBJ2-1; TRBD1 matches at 9 bases. Looked up from germline, CDR1 is DFQATT and CDR2 is SNEGSKA (reference sequence). Trimming removed 6 bases from V and 7 bases from J; junction bases left unmatched: 13. This CDR3 has 15 residues. The DNA of the CDR3 is TGCAGTGCGGGGGGATGGGGACAGGGCAAAAATGAGCAGTTCTTC. Protein product: CSAGGWGQGKNEQFF.

V is TRBV7-9 and J is TRBJ2-6; possible D gene TRBD1, 6 bases. V was trimmed by 3 bases and J by 3 bases, leaving 9 bases between them. The V gene's germline CDR1 is SEHNR and CDR2 FQNEAQ (reference sequence). This CDR3 has 15 residues. This chain's CDR3 is CASSFQGFGANVLTF. CDR3 DNA: TGTGCCAGCAGCTTCCAGGGGTTTGGGGCCAACGTCCTGACTTTC.

Written as DNA, the CDR3 is TGTGCCAGCAGCCCAGTCCGCGGGAGGGTGAAGGTGGGTGAGCAGTTCTTC. This translates into CASSPVRGRVKVGEQFF. V and J are TRBV7-9 and TRBJ2-1, with TRBD2 identical over 9 bases. J was trimmed by 9 bases and V by 5 bases; bases with no gene match: 17. Germline loops: CDR1 SEHNR, CDR2 FQNEAQ (reference sequence). The CDR3 has 17 residues.

This clonotype was counted a few times. This chain connects TRBV2 to TRBJ1-2; D remains unclear. The CDR3 totals 11 residues. Trimming removed 8 bases at V and 6 bases at J, with 10 bases between. Germline V gene lookup returns CDR1 SNHLY and CDR2 FYNNEI. The CDR3 protein is CASLQWDGYTF. The CDR3 DNA sequence: TGTGCCAGCCTACAGTGGGATGGCTACACCTTC.

About this clonotype itself: A much larger clone lies a single base off, so this may be a read error. The gene calls are TRBV5-8 and TRBJ2-1; D may match TRBD1 or TRBD2 (5 bases each). V was cut by 0 bases and J by 8 bases, with 18 bases left in between. Per the germline V gene, CDR1 is SGHTS and CDR2 is YDEGEE. This CDR3 region has 16 residues. CDR3 DNA: TGTGCCAGCAGCTTGGGAGTAGCGAGGGGTGCCGATGAGCAGTTCTTC. It translates to CASSLGVARGADEQFF.

Only a few counts were recorded for this clonotype. J is TRBJ2-5 and V is TRBV20-1, with D perhaps TRBD1 (5 bases). The DNA end is more similar to TRBJ2-7, so the J call may be wrong. The CDR3 totals 15 residues. Per germline, CDR1 DFQATT and CDR2 SNEGSKA (reference sequence). Written as DNA, the CDR3 is TGCAGTGCTAGAGATGAATGGACCCAGGGTAACGAGCAGTACTTC. As protein: CSARDEWTQGNEQYF.

The sample holds a few counts of this clonotype. The chain joins TRBV28 to TRBJ1-2; D might be TRBD1 (5 bases). Germline lookup yields CDR1 MDHEN and CDR2 SYDVKM. The CDR3 sequence is 14 residues long. V lost 2 bases and J lost 7, with 14 bases in between. DNA for the CDR3: TGTGCCAGCAGTTTAACGGGGGGAAGGGGTGGCTACACCTTC. It yields the protein CASSLTGGRGGYTF.

This clonotype came up many times. The genes are TRBV3-1 and TRBJ2-1, with 7 bases fitting TRBD1. With 2 bases clipped from V and 4 bases from J, the junction kept 2 bases outside the gene matches. CDR1 is LGHDT, CDR2 YNNKEL, per germline (reference sequence). The CDR3 is 14 residues long. CDR3 sequence reads: CASSQWGQYNEQFF. As DNA, the CDR3 is TGTGCCAGCAGCCAATGGGGACAGTACAATGAGCAGTTCTTC.